Listed below are T cell receptor beta chains from one sample, sequenced in a study of post-analysis software for immune sequencing data. TCRdb re-analysed the PCR reads in MiXCR, keeping a single row per CDR3 protein. The sample records 380,000 or so distinct CDR3 sequences, roughly 30% being singletons. Sequenced input: blood. These receptors came from a girl under 18 with multiple sclerosis. Each CDR3 is given with its conserved first and last residue. D genes are given only for firm matches. Clone size, where shown, is once, few, many, or a class for clones that have expanded.

>TRBD2|NA|TRBV20-1|TRBJ2-3
TGCAGTGTGAATAGCGGGAGGGTCTTCACAGATACGCAGTATTTT
CSVNSGRVFTDTQYF
>TRBD2|NA|TRBV2|TRBJ2-5
TGTGCCAGCAGTATCGGACTAGCGGGGACTGAGCAGTACTTC
CASSIGLAGTEQYF
>NA|many|TRBV25-1|TRBJ2-3
TGTGCCAGCAGTGAATGGGGTTGGGGGACAGATACGCAGTATTTT
CASSEWGWGTDTQYF
>TRBD2|NA|TRBV20-1|TRBJ2-5
TGCAGTGCTAGAGTAGCGGGGGAGAACCAAGAGACCCAGTACTTC
CSARVAGENQETQYF
>NA|few|TRBV24-1|TRBJ2-6
TGTGCCACCAGTGCGCGGAAACCCTCCTCTGGGGCCAACGTCCTGACTTTC
CATSARKPSSGANVLTF
>TRBD1|many|TRBV29-1|TRBJ1-2
TGCAGCGTTGAGGACAGGGGTGGAGGCTACACCTTC
CSVEDRGGGYTF
>NA|NA|TRBV25-1|TRBJ2-3
TGTGCCAGCAGCGTGGGGATAAGCACAGATACGCAGTATTTT
CASSVGISTDTQYF
>NA|NA|TRBV5-5|TRBJ1-5
TGTGCCAGCAGCTGGGCTACAGGGAGTTATAGCAATCAGCCCCAGCATTTT
CASSWATGSYSNQPQHF
>TRBD2|few|TRBV20-1|TRBJ2-5
TGCAGTGCTCGCAGATATGGGACTAGCGGACTTTCTTTCCAAGAGACCCAGTACTTC
CSARRYGTSGLSFQETQYF
>TRBD1|NA|TRBV7-6|TRBJ1-4
TGTGCCAGCAGCTTGACAGGGGTTGGTGCCGAAAAACTGTTTTTT
CASSLTGVGAEKLFF
>NA|few|TRBV5-1|TRBJ2-2
TGCGCCAGCAGCTTGGCCGAGGGTCCCGGGGAGCTGTTTTTT
CASSLAEGPGELFF
>TRBD1|NA|TRBV5-6|TRBJ1-1
TGTGCCAGCAGCTCGACAGGGGTAGCTGAAGCTTTCTTT
CASSSTGVAEAFF
>NA|few|TRBV12-3/TRBV12-4|TRBJ2-7
TGTGCCAGCAGCTCCGAGGCCTACGAGCAGTACTTC
CASSSEAYEQYF
>NA|many|TRBV4-2|TRBJ2-5
TGTGCCAGCAGCCAAGGGGCTAGCAGGGAGACCCAGTACTTC
CASSQGASRETQYF
>NA|NA|TRBV9|TRBJ1-1
TGTGCCAGCAGTGTCGGCGGGGCGAGCACTGAAGCTTTCTTT
CASSVGGASTEAFF
>TRBD2|NA|TRBV6-1|TRBJ2-3
TGTGCCAGCAGTGGGGGTTTGTCGGGGGGGATAGGTACGCAGTATTTT
CASSGGLSGGIGTQYF